A single sample gave rise to the 28 T cell receptor beta chains below, sequenced in a study of cytomegalovirus exposure and HLA in healthy donors. The primer mix had 60 Vbeta and 13 Jbeta primers. Data came from immunoSEQ multiplex PCR; TCRdb stores just in-frame clones and leaves some out. The table shows roughly 150,000 clones, with about 68% occurring only once. The sequencing input was PBMCs. The receptors stem from a female donor in good health and CMV-seronegative.

The V and J genes are TRBV18 and TRBJ1-2, with 7 bases fitting TRBD1. Per the germline V gene, CDR1 is KGHSH and CDR2 is LQKENI. The CDR3 runs 12 residues. The J segment lost 7 bases and the V segment lost 3 bases, leaving 2 bases of the junction unmatched. The CDR3 bases are TGTGCCAGCTCACCCTCAGGGGGTGGCTACACCTTC. Translated, it gives CASSPSGGGYTF.

This clone was seen only once. An end of the junction does not agree with germline; a read error may underlie this. V gene TRBV7-8 combines with J gene TRBJ2-6, with a possible D match to TRBD1 (5 bases). This CDR3 contains 14 residues. Germline CDR1 is SGHVS and CDR2 is FQNEAQ. This CDR3 reads CASSLPSGANVLTF. The CDR3 region has the DNA TGTGCCAGCAGCTTACCCTCTGGGGCCAATGTCCTGACTTTC.

A few counts support this clone. This rearrangement joins TRBV18 to TRBJ2-7; 7 nucleotides align to TRBD1. The CDR3 consists of 13 residues. The germline gives CDR1 KGHSH, CDR2 LQKENI. J gave up 2 bases and V 3 bases, and 1 base lay outside the gene matches. The CDR3 region is CASSPGQPYEQYF. For the CDR3, the DNA is TGTGCCAGCTCACCGGGACAGCCCTACGAGCAGTACTTC.

A word on this clone: The CDR3 end shows no conserved phenylalanine or tryptophan, and so a read error is likely. No DNA is shown, since the ends of the CDR3 on it are uncertain; the CDR3 is the one TCRdb lists. The chain combines TRBV2 with TRBJ2-7; the D call in the table, TRBD1, was not verified against the DNA. The germline CDR1 and CDR2 sequences are SNHLY and FYNNEI. The CDR3 spans 14 residues, counting both ends. CDR3 loop: CASSQNMDRGHIQT.

The chain is built from TRBV18 and TRBJ2-1; tentatively, D is TRBD1 (6 bases). This CDR3 region has 15 residues. Deletions cut 2 bases from V and 5 bases from J, with 13 bases between. The V gene's germline CDR1 is KGHSH and CDR2 LQKENI. The CDR3 spells CASSPLGTSDNEQFF. CDR3 coding DNA: TGTGCCAGCTCACCATTGGGGACAAGCGACAATGAGCAGTTCTTC.

The V and J genes are TRBV6-5 and TRBJ1-6, with 8 bases that match TRBD1. Per the germline V gene, CDR1 is MNHEY and CDR2 is SVGAGI. J lost 7 bases, V lost 5 bases, and 4 bases had no gene match. This CDR3 region has 14 residues. Here the CDR3 reads CASSRTGINSPLHF. The CDR3 nucleotides read TGTGCCAGCAGTCGGACAGGGATAAATTCACCCCTCCACTTT.

This chain uses TRBV4-3 with TRBJ1-2, with TRBD1 as a possible D gene (5 bases). The CDR3 runs 15 residues. Germline CDR1 and CDR2: LGHNA and YSLEER. Trimming cost V 0 bases and J 5 bases, with 13 bases left between them. CDR3 nucleotide sequence: TGCGCCAGCAGCCAAGATCTTGGCAGGGTATATGGCTACACCTTC. It translates to CASSQDLGRVYGYTF.

This clone came up a few times. This chain connects TRBV2 to TRBJ2-3; 7 bases match TRBD1. Looked up from germline, CDR1 is SNHLY and CDR2 is FYNNEI. This CDR3 is 16 amino acids long. V lost 6 bases, J lost 2 bases, and 11 bases stayed unmatched. The CDR3 DNA follows: TGTGCCAGCAGGGATAAGCCCAGGGGGTCCACAGATACGCAGTATTTT. Its translation: CASRDKPRGSTDTQYF.

The chain joins TRBV7-2 to TRBJ1-6; 8 nucleotides match TRBD1. This CDR3 is 14 amino acids long. Germline V gives CDR1 SGHTA, CDR2 FQGNSA. V lost 5 bases and J lost 10; bases outside the gene matches: 7. The CDR3 DNA follows: TGTGCCAGCAGCCCACAGGGGGTGCGATCACCCCTCCACTTT. This encodes CASSPQGVRSPLHF.

The rearrangement links TRBV11-1 to TRBJ2-7; D ambiguous. This CDR3 contains 13 residues. CDR1 SGHAT and CDR2 FQDESV come from the germline V gene (reference sequence). With 5 bases removed from V and 0 bases from J, the gap between germline ends came to 8 bases. CDR3 coding DNA: TGTGCCAGCAGCACTGACATCTCCTACGAGCAGTACTTC. Translation gives CASSTDISYEQYF.

The chain has TRBV6-5 and TRBJ1-2, with 7 bases aligning to TRBD1. Trimming removed 4 bases from V and 3 bases from J; junction bases left unmatched: 11. The V gene's germline CDR1 is MNHEY and CDR2 SVGAGI. The CDR3 totals 16 residues. Here the CDR3 DNA reads TGTGCCAGCAGTTCCTACCTACAGGGGAGTGACTATGGCTACACCTTC. Protein sequence: CASSSYLQGSDYGYTF.

The genes are TRBV6-6 and TRBJ2-5; a weak D match, TRBD2 (7 bases). CDR3 length: 16 amino acids. V was clipped by 6 bases and J by 4 bases, with 21 bases between them. Germline CDR1 and CDR2: MNHNY and SVGAGI (reference sequence). CDR3 sequence reads: CASSLRGGQGGETQYF. Written as DNA, the CDR3 is TGTGCCAGCAGCCTAAGGGGGGGCCAAGGAGGAGAGACCCAGTACTTC.

J is TRBJ1-1 and V is TRBV27, with D unresolved. Per germline, CDR1 MNHEY and CDR2 SMNVEV (reference sequence). The V and J ends lost 4 bases and 0 bases respectively, with 15 bases between them. The CDR3 covers 16 residues. CDR3 sequence (DNA): TGTGCCAGCAGTTCCCCTTTGGGAGCTATGAACACTGAAGCTTTCTTT. Protein sequence: CASSSPLGAMNTEAFF.

The rearrangement joins TRBV9 to TRBJ2-2, with unresolved D. The germline V and J ends were trimmed by 0 bases and 1 base, with 10 bases remaining between them. The V gene's germline CDR1 is SGDLS and CDR2 YYNGEE. The CDR3 is made up of 16 amino acids. The CDR3 DNA reads as TGTGCCAGCAGCGTAGCGGGTCGGATGAACACCGGGGAGCTGTTTTTT. Its translation: CASSVAGRMNTGELFF. Looking up the rest from reference TRBV9 and TRBJ2-2 gives the full variable domain: DSGVTQTPKHLITATGQRVTLRCSPRSGDLSVYWYQQSLDQGLQFLIQYYNGEERAKGNILERFSAQQFPDLHSELNLSSLELGDSALYFCASSVAGRMNTGELFFGEGSRLTVL.

The V gene is TRBV28, the J gene TRBJ1-3; no firm D call. The CDR3 loop spans 15 amino acids. V shed 2 bases and J shed 0 bases, with 8 bases lying between them. Per the germline V gene, CDR1 is MDHEN and CDR2 is SYDVKM. For the CDR3, the DNA is TGTGCCAGCAGTTTACGAGGAGGCTCTGGAAACACCATATATTTT. Protein product: CASSLRGGSGNTIYF.

The chain couples TRBV5-6 to TRBJ2-7; D is uncertain. Germline values: CDR1 SGHDT, CDR2 YYEEEE. The CDR3 consists of 13 residues. V lost 3 bases to trimming and J lost 5 bases, with 12 bases between them. DNA for the CDR3: TGTGCCAGCAGCTCCCAGGCTCCCGACGAGCAGTACTTC. This codes for CASSSQAPDEQYF.

The genes are TRBV19 and TRBJ1-1; weak D call: TRBD1 (5 bases). Trimming removed 1 base from V and 1 base from J, with 7 bases in between. CDR3 length: 14 amino acids. The V gene's germline CDR1 is LNHDA and CDR2 SQIVND (reference sequence). The CDR3 DNA follows: TGTGCCAGTAGTATAGCTAGGGGGAACACTGAAGCTTTCTTT. Translating it yields CASSIARGNTEAFF.

This clone was recorded once. The chain recombines TRBV18 with TRBJ1-2, with TRBD1 matching 9 bases. The CDR3 covers 14 residues. CDR1 and CDR2 (germline): KGHSH, LQKENI. Losses at the gene ends were 3 bases for V and 7 bases for J; bases not matched to a gene: 6. CDR3 DNA sequence: TGTGCCAGCTCACCGGCGGGACAGGGTGGTGGCTACACCTTC. Translating gives CASSPAGQGGGYTF.

This chain connects TRBV28 to TRBJ1-1; tentative D call: TRBD1 (5 bases). The CDR3 spans 12 residues. The V end lost 3 bases, the J end lost 9 bases, and 11 bases lay between the germline ends. Germline V lookup: CDR1 MDHEN, CDR2 SYDVKM. The CDR3 spells CASSFVRTKAFF. In DNA form, the CDR3 reads TGTGCCAGCAGTTTCGTCCGGACAAAAGCTTTCTTT.

This chain connects TRBV27 to TRBJ2-7, with 8 bases aligning to TRBD1. V was clipped by 5 bases and J by 3 bases; unmatched bases: 9. This CDR3 has 15 residues. The germline V gene has CDR1 MNHEY and CDR2 SMNVEV (reference sequence). The CDR3 is CASSPRSGGYYEQYF. The CDR3 nucleotides read TGTGCCAGCAGTCCGCGCTCAGGGGGCTACTACGAGCAGTACTTC.

V gene TRBV4-2 combines with J gene TRBJ2-7, with D uncertain. The CDR3 length is 12 residues. Germline CDR1 reads LGHNA; CDR2 reads YNFKEQ. V lost 4 bases and J lost 6, with 10 bases in between. The CDR3 DNA sequence: TGTGCCAGCAGCCGGAGTAGCACCGAGCAGTACTTC. Protein product: CASSRSSTEQYF.

The chain has TRBV7-2 and TRBJ1-5; 8 nucleotides agree with TRBD1. The CDR3 has 15 amino acids. J gave up 2 bases and V 7 bases, and 7 bases lay outside the gene matches. Germline-derived CDR1 and CDR2 are SGHTA and FQGNSA. The chain's CDR3 is CASKLDREGNQPQHF. Written as DNA, the CDR3 is TGTGCCAGCAAACTGGACAGGGAGGGCAATCAGCCCCAGCATTTT.

V is TRBV28 and J is TRBJ2-1; TRBD1 might be the D (6 bases). With 3 bases removed from V and 10 bases from J, the gap between germline ends came to 22 bases. The CDR3 length is 16 residues. Germline CDR1 is MDHEN and CDR2 is SYDVKM. This CDR3 is CASSFQVQGGVREQFF. The DNA of the CDR3 is TGTGCCAGCAGTTTTCAGGTACAGGGTGGGGTCCGGGAGCAGTTCTTC.

This clone has just one count. The junction and the germline gene differ at one end; a read error may be behind it. In the same sample, other DNA sequences code for this CDR3. The rearrangement links TRBV9 to TRBJ1-1, with 8 bases lining up with TRBD1. CDR3 length: 16 amino acids. CDR1 is SGDLS, CDR2 YYNGEE, per germline. The CDR3 region is CASSPGPRTGNTEAFF. CDR3 DNA sequence: TGTGCCAGCAGCCCCGGACCCCGGACAGGGAACACTGAAGCTTTCTTC.

The rearrangement joins TRBV6-4 to TRBJ2-3; TRBD2 agrees at 9 bases. The J segment lost 2 bases and the V segment lost 0 bases, leaving 15 bases of the junction unmatched. The CDR3 is 20 residues long. CDR1 MRHNA and CDR2 SNTAGT come from the germline V gene. CDR3 nucleotides: TGTGCCAGCAGTGACTCGAAGCCTGCGGGGGGGCTCCCGAACACAGATACGCAGTATTTT. Its protein is CASSDSKPAGGLPNTDTQYF.

The chain combines TRBV30 with TRBJ2-3; perhaps TRBD2 as D (5 bases). Trimming left V 2 bases short and J 5 bases short, with 14 bases between. This CDR3 spans 14 amino acids. Germline V gene lookup returns CDR1 GTSNPN and CDR2 SVGIG (reference sequence). CDR3 DNA sequence: TGTGCCTGGAGTCAGCCCAGGAGGAGAGATACGCAGTATTTT. As protein: CAWSQPRRRDTQYF.

This sequence joins TRBV7-3 and TRBJ2-5; tentative D call: TRBD1 (6 bases). Germline V gene lookup returns CDR1 SGHTA and CDR2 FQGTGA. The CDR3 loop spans 13 amino acids. The germline V and J ends were trimmed by 5 bases and 5 bases, with 12 bases remaining between them. DNA for the CDR3: TGTGCCAGCAGCGTTTATCAGGGGGAGACCCAGTACTTC. Residues: CASSVYQGETQYF.

This clone came up a few times. The chain combines TRBV7-3 with TRBJ2-1; 9 bases line up with TRBD2. The length of the CDR3 is 16 residues. Germline V gene sequence: CDR1 SGHTA, CDR2 FQGTGA. V gave up 4 bases and J gave up 3 bases; unmatched junction bases: 7. The CDR3 DNA sequence: TGTGCCAGCAGCTCTTTAGCGGGAGTCCGCTACAATGAGCAGTTCTTC. Amino acid sequence: CASSSLAGVRYNEQFF.